These T cell receptor beta chains were read from a single sample in a study of T cells in Graves' hyperthyroidism and ophthalmopathy. Using its own MiXCR run on the multiplex PCR reads, TCRdb lists one record per CDR3 protein. This repertoire shows around 600,000 distinct CDR3 sequences, approximately 16% found once; its top ten account for roughly 3%. The material sequenced was blood. Receptor source: a middle-aged woman with Graves' ophthalmopathy. CDR3s include the opening cysteine and the closing phenylalanine or tryptophan. Fields, in order: clone size, D gene, V gene, J gene, CDR3 protein, CDR3 DNA. D genes are given only for firm matches. A clone size is listed for some rows: how often the clone was seen (once, few, many), or a class if it is expanded.

>NA|TRBD1|TRBV6-1|TRBJ2-1
CASSETGYEQFF
TGTGCCAGCAGTGAGACAGGGTATGAGCAGTTCTTC
>NA|NA|TRBV7-9|TRBJ2-5
CASSPTPPQETQYF
TGTGCCAGCAGCCCCACCCCCCCTCAAGAGACCCAGTACTTC
>many|NA|TRBV20-1|TRBJ1-1
CSARNTEAFF
TGCAGTGCTAGAAACACTGAAGCTTTCTTT
>many|TRBD1|TRBV3-1|TRBJ1-5
CASSQGTGVNQPQHF
TGTGCCAGCAGCCAGGGAACAGGGGTGAATCAGCCCCAGCATTTT
>many|TRBD2|TRBV2|TRBJ2-5
CASSLISGGLEGETQYF
TGTGCCAGCAGCCTGATTTCCGGAGGACTAGAGGGAGAGACCCAGTACTTC
>many|NA|TRBV12-3/TRBV12-4|TRBJ2-4
CASSSHKNIQYF
TGTGCCAGCAGTTCCCACAAAAACATTCAGTACTTC
>many|TRBD1|TRBV7-9|TRBJ2-1
CASSSDRGAQFF
TGTGCCAGCAGCTCCGACAGGGGGGCCCAGTTCTTC
>many|NA|TRBV5-4|TRBJ2-3
CASSLKGSTDTQYF
TGTGCCAGCAGCTTGAAGGGAAGCACAGATACGCAGTATTTT
>few|TRBD2|TRBV2|TRBJ2-3
CASSEVTSGSGTDTQYF
TGTGCCAGCAGTGAAGTGACTAGCGGGAGCGGCACAGATACGCAGTATTTT
>few|NA|TRBV4-1|TRBJ2-7
CASSPSWGTYEQYF
TGCGCCAGCAGCCCCTCATGGGGCACCTACGAGCAGTACTTC
>NA|NA|TRBV5-4|TRBJ1-5
CASIPASGLGQPQHF
TGTGCCAGCATCCCAGCTTCAGGCCTGGGACAGCCCCAGCATTTT
>many|TRBD2|TRBV12-3/TRBV12-4|TRBJ2-1
CASSPSGGPASNNEQFF
TGTGCCAGCAGCCCGTCGGGGGGGCCGGCTTCGAACAATGAGCAGTTCTTC
>many|NA|TRBV5-1|TRBJ1-1
CASSLGGREKTEAFF
TGCGCCAGCAGCTTGGGTGGCAGGGAAAAAACCGAAGCTTTCTTT
>NA|NA|TRBV12-3/TRBV12-4|TRBJ1-4
CASSLAQGGDEKLFF
TGTGCCAGCAGTTTAGCCCAAGGGGGGGATGAAAAACTGTTTTTT
>NA|NA|TRBV2|TRBJ1-3
CASLRQSGNTIYF
TGTGCCAGCCTGAGGCAGTCTGGAAACACCATATATTTT
>few|NA|TRBV20-1|TRBJ1-4
CSARDYVAGRDEKLFF
TGCAGTGCTAGAGATTATGTGGCAGGGCGTGATGAAAAACTGTTTTTT
>NA|NA|TRBV7-9|TRBJ1-2
CASSLAGDANYGYTF
TGTGCCAGCAGCTTAGCAGGGGATGCTAATTATGGCTACACCTTC
>many|NA|TRBV6-6|TRBJ1-5
CASSYGVQNGNQPQHF
TGTGCCAGCAGTTACGGGGTCCAGAACGGCAATCAGCCCCAGCATTTT
>NA|NA|TRBV10-3|TRBJ1-2
CAISDVVGRDGYTF
TGTGCCATCAGTGACGTCGTGGGCAGGGATGGCTACACCTTC
>many|NA|TRBV19|TRBJ1-2
CASTDMAGTAYGYTF
TGTGCCAGTACCGACATGGCCGGGACCGCCTATGGCTACACCTTC
>many|NA|TRBV5-1|TRBJ1-1
CASSHLGANTEAFF
TGCGCCAGCAGCCACCTGGGAGCGAACACTGAAGCTTTCTTT
>many|NA|TRBV2|TRBJ2-1
CASTEGGGEQFF
TGTGCCAGCACTGAGGGGGGTGGTGAGCAGTTCTTC
>many|NA|TRBV30|TRBJ2-5
CAWSLTGLTETQYF
TGTGCCTGGTCCCTAACCGGACTAACAGAGACCCAGTACTTC
>many|TRBD2|TRBV28|TRBJ2-2
CASSPRLAGVTGELFF
TGTGCCAGCAGTCCCCGGTTAGCGGGAGTCACCGGGGAGCTGTTTTTT
>NA|NA|TRBV6-1|TRBJ1-5
CASSANGGNQPQHF
TGTGCCAGCAGTGCGAACGGGGGAAATCAGCCCCAGCATTTT
>few|TRBD1|TRBV15|TRBJ2-5
CATSSRQGQETQYF
TGTGCCACCAGCTCCCGACAGGGCCAAGAGACCCAGTACTTC
>NA|TRBD2|TRBV5-1|TRBJ2-7
CASSRTSGNHDYEQYF
TGCGCCAGCAGCCGGACTAGCGGCAACCACGACTACGAGCAGTACTTC
>many|TRBD1|TRBV5-1|TRBJ2-1
CASSLAGGQGAFSEQFF
TGCGCCAGCAGCCTCGCCGGTGGACAGGGGGCGTTCAGTGAGCAGTTCTTC
>few|TRBD1|TRBV6-1|TRBJ1-1
CASRGTGLRDSEAFF
TGTGCCAGCAGAGGGACAGGGTTACGGGACTCTGAAGCTTTCTTT
>NA|NA|TRBV2|TRBJ2-2
CAGSEDGPIPGELFF
TGTGCCGGCAGTGAGGATGGTCCGATCCCCGGGGAGCTGTTTTTT
>NA|NA|TRBV5-5|TRBJ1-5
CASRTGPNLNQPQHF
TGTGCCAGCAGGACGGGACCGAACCTCAATCAGCCCCAGCATTTT
>many|NA|TRBV24-1|TRBJ2-5
CATSGAEAPETQYF
TGTGCCACCAGTGGGGCGGAGGCGCCAGAGACCCAGTACTTC
>many|NA|TRBV20-1|TRBJ1-2
CSASRDNYGYTF
TGCAGTGCTAGCCGGGACAACTATGGCTACACCTTC
>many|NA|TRBV11-2|TRBJ2-7
CASSFPGPYEQYF
TGTGCCAGCAGCTTTCCGGGACCCTACGAGCAGTACTTC
>NA|TRBD1|TRBV6-5|TRBJ2-1
CASSYTYGTGGNEQFF
TGTGCCAGCAGTTACACATACGGGACAGGGGGCAATGAGCAGTTCTTC
>NA|NA|TRBV28|TRBJ2-5
CASSLSWVPGETQYF
TGTGCCAGCAGTTTATCATGGGTCCCAGGTGAGACCCAGTACTTC
>many|TRBD1|TRBV5-1|TRBJ2-1
CASSSGQGIYNEQFF
TGCGCCAGCAGCTCCGGACAGGGAATATACAATGAGCAGTTCTTC
>NA|TRBD2|TRBV2|TRBJ2-5
CATQRDSQETQYF
TGTGCCACTCAGCGGGACTCCCAAGAGACCCAGTACTTC
>NA|NA|TRBV11-2|TRBJ1-3
CASSRTGSAGNTIYF
TGTGCCAGCAGTCGAACAGGGAGTGCTGGAAACACCATATATTTT
>many|TRBD2|TRBV3-1|TRBJ2-7
CASSQAAGSSYEQYF
TGTGCCAGCAGCCAAGCAGCGGGGAGCTCCTACGAGCAGTACTTC
>many|TRBD2|TRBV7-3|TRBJ2-1
CASSSGLAGFNEQFF
TGTGCCAGCAGCTCGGGACTAGCGGGGTTCAATGAGCAGTTCTTC
>NA|TRBD1|TRBV7-9|TRBJ2-3
CASSLFATGGTDTQYF
TGTGCCAGCAGCTTATTTGCGACAGGGGGTACAGATACGCAGTATTTT
>few|NA|TRBV20-1|TRBJ2-7
CSANPLEGADEQYF
TGCAGTGCGAACCCCTTGGAGGGAGCGGACGAGCAGTACTTC
>few|TRBD2|TRBV18|TRBJ2-2
CASSRGGPPNTGELFF
TGTGCCAGCTCAAGGGGAGGGCCACCGAACACCGGGGAGCTGTTTTTT
>few|NA|TRBV29-1|TRBJ1-5
CSVVVGTTGSNQPQHF
TGCAGCGTTGTAGTCGGGACCACAGGGAGCAATCAGCCCCAGCATTTT
>NA|NA|TRBV2|TRBJ1-5
CASSPGPHISQPQHF
TGTGCCAGCAGCCCGGGACCGCACATATCCCAGCCCCAGCATTTT
>many|TRBD1|TRBV7-9|TRBJ1-1
CASRLQGMAEAFF
TGTGCCAGCAGATTACAGGGGATGGCTGAAGCTTTCTTT